This T cell receptor (beta chain) was sequenced for a study of regulatory T cells in long-lasting Graves disease (dated by TCRdb to the early 2020s). The study in broad terms: In the newly diagnosed Graves' disease group, patients had been taking antithyroid drugs for less than 3 months. Peripheral blood TCR sequencing and RNA sequencing compared persistent Graves' disease patients with newly diagnosed Graves' disease patients. The study was registered as a clinical trial and conducted in China. A total of about 35 samples underwent TCR sequencing: about 13 from persistent and some 20 from newly diagnosed Graves' disease patients.

The time point label corresponds to: newly diagnosed GD, antithyroid drugs for less than 3 months. For both TCR sequencing and RNA sequencing, RNA was extracted from PBMCs in TRIzol. The diagnosis of Graves' disease was made according to American Thyroid Association guidelines. The patients came from an endocrinology department in Xi'an, China. From each patient, approximately 10 milliliters of peripheral blood was collected into an EDTA anticoagulant tube. Ficoll Paque Plus density gradient separation was used to isolate PBMCs, and no additional T cell sorting was done. An Agilent 2100 Bioanalyzer and agarose gel were used to check RNA quality, while a NanoDrop 2000 measured RNA concentration. Libraries were built with multiplex PCR. Sequencing used an Illumina HiSeq 4000. iRepertoire HTBI primers and Arm-PCR amplification of CDR3 regions were used to construct TCR beta libraries. Before sequencing, the PCR products underwent gel purification. Per the source publication's procedure: A total of under 80 TRBV and about 13 TRBJ segments were identified across samples and were used for gene usage analysis of CDR3 amino acid clonotypes. COPE and FqMerger were used to merge filtered high-quality paired reads into contigs. BLAST was used to align contigs to the IMGT TRBV, TRBD and TRBJ reference genes, and CDR3 was defined following IMGT. Any clonotype with a frequency above 0.1% was counted as a highly expanded clone. Repertoire diversity was measured by Shannon entropy, and V-J evenness by the Gini coefficient. A clonotype was considered public if more than one individual shared it. TCRdb trimmed the raw reads at Q25, called clones with MiXCR and kept productive beta chains. When rows share a CDR3 protein, they turn into one entry using the most common DNA and genes. The V and J calls and clone size are TCRdb's, not the authors'. The table for this sample lists roughly 500,000 distinct CDR3 sequences; approximately 13% of them were counted only once. About 9.1% of the sample is taken by the ten largest.

Notes on this clonotype: Its target antigen remains unknown. Nothing much larger sits one base from this clone, and base qualities are not available.

The paper as a whole reports these results and caveats: Because the primary lesion, thyroid tissue, could not be accessed, the study looked at peripheral blood alone. More public clonotypes were shared among persistent patients (over 2,500) than among newly diagnosed patients (just under 1,000). Sequencing and analysis were restricted to the TCR beta chain. The authors noted that the small sample size was a limitation that may lower accuracy. TRBV28, TRBJ1-2 and TRBJ2-5 were preferentially used in persistent disease, while TRBV20-1 and TRBJ2-1 were favored in newly diagnosed disease. Compared with newly diagnosed patients, patients with persistent Graves' disease had lower TCR Shannon entropy and fewer highly expanded clones, which suggests clonal expansion.

From its cysteine to its phenylalanine, the CDR3 spans 16 amino acids. Only the CDR3 region is kept as DNA, spanning 48 bases read in frame from base 1. Trimming at the junction amounts to 2 bases on V and 1 base on J, and the germline ends lie 14 bases apart. Taken from the germline V gene, the CDR1 and CDR2 loops are MGHRA and YSYEKL. These data are also associated with another study on T cells in Graves' hyperthyroidism and ophthalmopathy. The second paper further reports: Stable Graves' hyperthyroidism was defined as the absence of progression to ophthalmopathy over 18 months of follow-up. Hyperthyroidism patients were newly diagnosed, had a disease duration of under 2 months, and were aged 18 to 65 years. The study excluded patients with uncontrolled infections, other autoimmune diseases, pregnancy or lactation. Diagnoses were based on clinical symptoms, serum thyroxine and TRAb, thyroid ultrasound and orbital computed tomography. The first round of RT-PCR for the TCR CDR3 was performed with the HTBI primer set and the Qiagen OneStep RT-PCR kit. Most expanded thyroid clonotypes (frequency above 0.001) were also detected in blood, a finding suggesting that blood repertoires may reflect thyroid immune responses. In cross-validation, a model built on a 13 V-J signature told ophthalmopathy apart from stable hyperthyroidism with approximately 90% sensitivity and approximately 81% specificity, and in testing the same model reached 80%/75%. In validation, progression to ophthalmopathy was predicted by the model with 55% to 71% sensitivity and nearly 75% specificity, a median of approximately 6.5 months before onset. TCR V-J signatures able to tell the groups apart were searched for in a discovery cohort of 90 to 100 patients, of whom roughly 42 had Graves' ophthalmopathy and 55 to 65 had stable Graves' hyperthyroidism. Whether ophthalmopathy could be predicted prospectively was tested in an independent validation cohort made up of 18 to 20 hyperthyroidism patients plus 17 patients who later progressed to ophthalmopathy. The 95 to 100 discovery patients were randomly divided into training and test sets at a 7:3 ratio. In more than 5 Graves' hyperthyroidism patients, the study also compared T-cell repertoires from thyroid tissue with T-cell repertoires from blood. Following sampling, methimazole starting at 30 mg daily was given to hyperthyroidism patients, and high-dose intravenous methylprednisolone was given to ophthalmopathy patients. Libraries were constructed in a second round of multiplex PCR, after which size selection and purification were performed. Paired-end sequencing of the libraries was performed with 100 bp reads on an Illumina HiSeq2000. SOAPnuke was used to process the raw data, throwing out any read that contained adapters or uncalled bases, had a mean Phred below 15, or lacked an exact constant-primer or identifier match. COPE v1.2.5 was used to merge the high-quality paired reads, and each unique nucleotide sequence was defined as a clonotype. Clonotypes were aligned to IMGT TRBV, TRBD and TRBJ reference segments using MiTCR v1.1. The analysis was restricted to V-J combinations with a frequency above 0.0001, which together covered 99% to 99.2% of the repertoires. A TCS score was defined as the ratio of F50 (clonal expansion) to E x V (chaos), with BLOSUM62-based TCRdist applied between CDR3 peptides within each V-J. Welch's t-statistics and random forest reduced around 510 V-J features to roughly 13, which were used in a naive Bayes classifier (R e1071). No statistical method was used to set the sample size in advance, and investigators knew the group allocation. According to the paper, TCR Vbeta CDR3 sequencing was carried out on over 130 peripheral blood samples, which came from fewer than 50 ophthalmopathy, around 74 hyperthyroidism and roughly 17 progressor patients.

Sample: peripheral blood mononuclear cells (PBMCs), taken at new diagnosis, from a patient treated with antithyroid drugs. The chain is assembled from TRBV4-1 and TRBJ1-2, and perhaps TRBD1 as D gene, on 6 matching bases. This receptor was identified in a man aged 30 to 45 with Graves disease. Donor details come from another sample of the same person, matched by shared clones. CDR3 reads: CASSQLEGGHNYGYTF. At the DNA level, the sequence is TGCGCCAGCAGCCAACTCGAGGGGGGACATAACTATGGCTACACCTTC.